Below, one TCR beta chain is given with its context. The V and J ends lost 0 bases and 5 bases, in that order; junction bases with no gene match: 7. Germline V gives CDR1 LGHDT, CDR2 YNNKEL (reference sequence). The CDR3 runs to 18 residues. A second PCR, run for about 6 to 11 cycles, used a sample-barcoded 5' primer plus a J-beta primer mix. TCRdb processed the 5' RACE reads anew with MiXCR; each CDR3 protein has one entry. This table has over a million distinct CDR3 sequences, around 45% appearing once. This sample was included in a study of blood T cells in healthy people across ages. The origin of this receptor is a woman aged 60-75 years in good health. J is TRBJ2-1 and V is TRBV3-1, with 13 bases matching TRBD2. The specimen was blood. For the CDR3, the DNA is TGTGCCAGCAGCCAAGAGTCCCCCGGACTAGCGGGAGACAATGAGCAGTTCTTC. It specifies CASSQESPGLAGDNEQFF.